This entry features one TCR beta chain sequence. Antigen: not known. Unrecorded immune exposure was likely among donors, who were nominally healthy when sampled. The entry originates in a study of cytomegalovirus exposure and HLA in healthy donors. The ends were cut back, 7 bases at V and 0 bases at J, with 10 bases in the middle. The length of the CDR3 is 14 residues. The germline gives CDR1 LNHDA, CDR2 SQIVND (reference sequence). PCR involved 60 Vbeta and 13 Jbeta primers. The repertoire was sequenced with immunoSEQ multiplex PCR; TCRdb's copy has only in-frame clones and lacks some. The profile shows some 110,000 clones, roughly 80% of them singletons. Points from the study as a whole: Highly shared variants forming one cluster were likely a sequencing artifact. Indistinguishable V segments, including TRBV6-2 and TRBV6-3, were excluded. On later analysis, the bulk of CMV-associated TCR beta chains appeared to be HLA-restricted.

The source is a woman aged 40-49 years in good health and CMV-seronegative. The V call is TRBV19, the J call TRBJ1-5; D perhaps matches TRBD1 (5 bases). Sequencing was done on a sample of PBMCs. CDR3 region: CASKTAISNQPQHF. The CDR3 DNA follows: TGTGCCAGTAAGACAGCTATTAGCAATCAGCCCCAGCATTTT.